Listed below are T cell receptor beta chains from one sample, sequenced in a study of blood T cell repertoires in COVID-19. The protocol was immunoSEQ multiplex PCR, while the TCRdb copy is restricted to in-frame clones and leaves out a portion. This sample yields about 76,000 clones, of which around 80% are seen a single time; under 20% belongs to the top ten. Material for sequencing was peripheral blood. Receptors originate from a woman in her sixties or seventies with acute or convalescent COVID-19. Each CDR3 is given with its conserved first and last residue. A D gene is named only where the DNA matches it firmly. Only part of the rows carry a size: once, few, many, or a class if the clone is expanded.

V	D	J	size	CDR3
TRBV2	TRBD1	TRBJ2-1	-	CASTLLQGDEQFF
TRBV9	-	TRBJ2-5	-	CASSVTQGGATQYF
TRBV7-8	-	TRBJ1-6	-	CASRNGINSPLHF
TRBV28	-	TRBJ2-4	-	CASSSLLGGYF
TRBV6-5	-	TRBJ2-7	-	CASSYLRSSYEQYF
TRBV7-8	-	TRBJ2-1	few	CASSPRAGVYNEQFF
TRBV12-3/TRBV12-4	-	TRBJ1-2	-	CASSLNGGGGYTF
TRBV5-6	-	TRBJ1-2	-	CASSSYSNYGYTF
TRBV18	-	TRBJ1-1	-	CASSPTDRPNTEAFF
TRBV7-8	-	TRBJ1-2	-	CASSFTSGVVGGYTF
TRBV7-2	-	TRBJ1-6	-	CASNLPGQYNSPLHF
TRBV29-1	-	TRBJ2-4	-	CSSGGHPAKNIQYF
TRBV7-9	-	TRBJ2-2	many	CASSSHNRAPNTGELFF
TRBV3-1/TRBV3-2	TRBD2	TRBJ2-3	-	CASSHRTSGGLDTQYF
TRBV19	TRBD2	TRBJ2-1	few	CASSIGQLAGAFSYNEQFF
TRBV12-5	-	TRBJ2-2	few	CASGLDGQTGELFF
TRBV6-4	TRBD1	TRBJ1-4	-	CASPMDRRLPNEKLFF
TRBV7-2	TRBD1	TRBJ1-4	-	CASSLVEQGVKLFF
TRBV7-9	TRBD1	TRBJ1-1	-	CASSSTGRTEAFF
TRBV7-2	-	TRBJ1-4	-	CASSLRGALDEKLFF
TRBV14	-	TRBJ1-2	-	CASSQEIGTIYGYTF
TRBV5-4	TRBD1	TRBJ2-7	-	CASSPDRNFYEQYF
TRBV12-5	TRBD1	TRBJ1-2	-	CASGRGQGFDYGYTF
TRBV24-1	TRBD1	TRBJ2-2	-	CATSDKTRGYTGELFF
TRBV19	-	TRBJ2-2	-	CASTLRWTVNTGELFF
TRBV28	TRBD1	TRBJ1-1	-	CASSLEGAANTEAFF
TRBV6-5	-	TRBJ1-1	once	CASSYSYNSMNTEAFF
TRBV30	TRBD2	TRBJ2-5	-	CAWSSGGRETQYF
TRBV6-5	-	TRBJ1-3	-	CASRGRGTGNTIYF
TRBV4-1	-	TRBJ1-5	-	CASSQGGSSNQPQHF
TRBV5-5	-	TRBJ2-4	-	CASSPTQAKNIQYF
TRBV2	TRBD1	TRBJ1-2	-	CASSPTGGNYGYTF
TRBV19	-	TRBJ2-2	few	CASSIVEGGNTGELFF
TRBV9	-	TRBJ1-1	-	CASSVGPRTEAFF
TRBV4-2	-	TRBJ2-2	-	CASSQEEAKGELFF
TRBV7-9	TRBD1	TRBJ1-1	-	CASSVQGADTEAFF
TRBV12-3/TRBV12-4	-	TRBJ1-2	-	CASSFGGIQGYTF
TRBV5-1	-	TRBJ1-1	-	CASSVAGTKAAFF
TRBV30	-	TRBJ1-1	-	CAWSWGGMSTEAFF
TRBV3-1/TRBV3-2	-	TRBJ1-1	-	CASSHPGENTEAFF
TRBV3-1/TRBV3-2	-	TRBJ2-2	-	CASSQDPSSTGELFF
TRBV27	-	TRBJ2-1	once	CASSLSQLGRDEQFF
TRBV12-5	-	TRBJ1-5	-	CASAKTGDNQPQHF
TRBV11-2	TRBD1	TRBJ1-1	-	CASSSDPGGRFAEAFF
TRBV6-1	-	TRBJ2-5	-	CASSEALGAPQETQYF
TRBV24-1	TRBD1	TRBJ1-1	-	CATRGTGKGGNTEAFF
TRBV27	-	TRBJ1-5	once	CASSRYLNQPQHF
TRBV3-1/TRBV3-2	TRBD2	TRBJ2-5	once	CASSRGGAGQTQYF
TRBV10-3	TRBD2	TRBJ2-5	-	CAISGLAGIQETQYF
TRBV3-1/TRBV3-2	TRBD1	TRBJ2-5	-	CASSQVSGTGRRETQYF
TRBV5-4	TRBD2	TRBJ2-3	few	CASSTEGLDWADTQYF
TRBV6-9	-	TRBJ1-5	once	CASSYSFGVGDQPQHF
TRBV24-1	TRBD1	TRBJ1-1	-	CATSDSGTGGAEAFF
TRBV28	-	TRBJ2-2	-	CASSLSGLLRDTGELFF
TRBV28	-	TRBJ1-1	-	CASSPSWARAEAFF
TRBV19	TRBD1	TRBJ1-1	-	CASKTGVGEAFF
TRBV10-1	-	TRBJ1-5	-	CASSPSPTEPQHF
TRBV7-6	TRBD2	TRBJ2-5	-	CASSVRLAGGKIGETQYF
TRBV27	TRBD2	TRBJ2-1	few	CASSSLGGRGEQFF
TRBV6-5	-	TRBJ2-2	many	CASSRNTGELFF